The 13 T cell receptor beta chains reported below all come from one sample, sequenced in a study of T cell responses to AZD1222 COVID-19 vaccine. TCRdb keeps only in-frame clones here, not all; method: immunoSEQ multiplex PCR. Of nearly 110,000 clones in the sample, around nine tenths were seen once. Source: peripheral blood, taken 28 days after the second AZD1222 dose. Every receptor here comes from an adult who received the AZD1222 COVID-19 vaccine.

CDR3 sequence reads: CASTGQHQNYGYTF. CDR3 coding DNA: TGTGCCAGCACCGGACAGCACCAAAACTATGGCTACACCTTC. The genes are TRBV2 and TRBJ1-2, with D possibly matching TRBD1 (6 bases). From germline, CDR1 is SNHLY and CDR2 FYNNEI. V was clipped by 7 bases and J by 2 bases, with 14 bases between them. The CDR3 sequence is 14 residues long. The full variable domain, its missing parts supplied by reference TRBV2 and TRBJ1-2, is EPEVTQTPSHQVTQMGQEVILRCVPISNHLYFYWYRQILGQKVEFLVSFYNNEISEKSEIFDDQFSVERPDGSNFTLKIRSTKLEDSAMYFCASTGQHQNYGYTFGSGTRLTVV.

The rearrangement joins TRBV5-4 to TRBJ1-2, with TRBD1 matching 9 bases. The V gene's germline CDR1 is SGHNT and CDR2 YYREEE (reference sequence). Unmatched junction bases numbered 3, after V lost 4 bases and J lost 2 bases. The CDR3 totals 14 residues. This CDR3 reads CASSPGQGNYGYTF. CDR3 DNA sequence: TGTGCCAGCAGCCCCGGACAGGGGAACTATGGCTACACCTTC.

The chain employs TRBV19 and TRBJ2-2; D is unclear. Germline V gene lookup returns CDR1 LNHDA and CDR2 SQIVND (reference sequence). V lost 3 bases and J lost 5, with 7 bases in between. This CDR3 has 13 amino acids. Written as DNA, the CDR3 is TGTGCCAGTAGTATCTACGGAACCGGGGAGCTGTTTTTT. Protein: CASSIYGTGELFF. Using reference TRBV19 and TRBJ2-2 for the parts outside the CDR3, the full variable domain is DGGITQSPKYLFRKEGQNVTLSCEQNLNHDAMYWYRQDPGQGLRLIYYSQIVNDFQKGDIAEGYSVSREKKESFPLTVTSAQKNPTAFYLCASSIYGTGELFFGEGSRLTVL.

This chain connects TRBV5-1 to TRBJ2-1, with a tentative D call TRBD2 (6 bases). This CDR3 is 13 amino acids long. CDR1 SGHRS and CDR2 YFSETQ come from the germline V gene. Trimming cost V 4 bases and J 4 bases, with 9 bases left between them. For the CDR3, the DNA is TGCGCCAGCAGCACGGGACTTTACAATGAGCAGTTCTTC. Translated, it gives CASSTGLYNEQFF.

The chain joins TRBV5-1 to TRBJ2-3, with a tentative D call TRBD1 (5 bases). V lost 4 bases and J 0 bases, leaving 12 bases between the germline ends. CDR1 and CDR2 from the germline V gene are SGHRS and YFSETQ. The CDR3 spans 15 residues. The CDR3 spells CASSQQGPSTDTQYF. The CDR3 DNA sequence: TGCGCCAGCAGCCAGCAGGGCCCTAGCACAGATACGCAGTATTTT.

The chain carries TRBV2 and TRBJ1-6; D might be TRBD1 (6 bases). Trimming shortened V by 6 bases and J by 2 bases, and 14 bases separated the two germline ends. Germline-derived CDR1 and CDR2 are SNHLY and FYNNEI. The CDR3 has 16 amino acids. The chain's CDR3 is CASRSGGATYNSPLHF. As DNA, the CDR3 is TGTGCCAGCAGATCGGGGGGGGCCACCTATAATTCACCCCTCCACTTT.

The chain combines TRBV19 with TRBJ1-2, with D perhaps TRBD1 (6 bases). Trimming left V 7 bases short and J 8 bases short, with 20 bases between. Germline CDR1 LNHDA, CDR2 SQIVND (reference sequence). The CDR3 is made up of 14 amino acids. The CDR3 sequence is CASTGGRSGRGYTF. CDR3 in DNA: TGTGCCAGTACCGGGGGGCGTAGCGGTCGGGGCTACACCTTC.

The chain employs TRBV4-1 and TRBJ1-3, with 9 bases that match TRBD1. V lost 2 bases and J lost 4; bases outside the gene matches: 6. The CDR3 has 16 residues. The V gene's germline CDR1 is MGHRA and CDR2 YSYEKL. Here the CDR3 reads CASSQLGQGGGNTIYF. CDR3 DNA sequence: TGCGCCAGCAGCCAACTGGGACAGGGTGGAGGAAACACCATATATTTT.

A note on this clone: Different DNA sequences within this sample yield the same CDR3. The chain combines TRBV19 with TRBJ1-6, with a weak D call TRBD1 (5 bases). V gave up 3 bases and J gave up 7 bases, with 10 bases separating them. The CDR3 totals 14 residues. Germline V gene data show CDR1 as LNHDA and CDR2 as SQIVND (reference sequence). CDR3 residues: CASSITGTNSPLHF. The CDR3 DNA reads TGTGCCAGTAGTATTACAGGAACGAATTCACCCCTCCACTTT.

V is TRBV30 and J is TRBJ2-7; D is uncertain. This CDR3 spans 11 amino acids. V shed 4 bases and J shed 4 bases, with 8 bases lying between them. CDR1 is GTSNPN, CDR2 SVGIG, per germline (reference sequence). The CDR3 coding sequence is TGTGCCTGGACAGGAGAGTACGAGCAGTACTTC. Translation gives CAWTGEYEQYF.

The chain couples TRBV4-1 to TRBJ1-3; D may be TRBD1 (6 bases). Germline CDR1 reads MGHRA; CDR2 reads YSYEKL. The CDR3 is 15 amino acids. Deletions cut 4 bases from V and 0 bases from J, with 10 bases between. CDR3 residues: CASSPRTVSGNTIYF. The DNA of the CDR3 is TGCGCCAGCAGCCCTCGGACAGTCTCTGGAAACACCATATATTTT.

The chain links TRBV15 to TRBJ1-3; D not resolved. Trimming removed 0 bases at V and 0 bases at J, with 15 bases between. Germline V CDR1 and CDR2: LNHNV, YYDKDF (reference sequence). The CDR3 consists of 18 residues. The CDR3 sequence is CATSRDFRQPDSGNTIYF. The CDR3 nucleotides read TGTGCCACCAGCAGAGATTTTCGGCAGCCAGACTCTGGAAACACCATATATTTT.

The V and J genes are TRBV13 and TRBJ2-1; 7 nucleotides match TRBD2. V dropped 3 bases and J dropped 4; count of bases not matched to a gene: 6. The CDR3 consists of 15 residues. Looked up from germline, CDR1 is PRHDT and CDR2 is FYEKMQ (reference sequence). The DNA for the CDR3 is TGTGCCAGCAGCTTGGACGGGAGGCCATACAATGAGCAGTTCTTC. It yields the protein CASSLDGRPYNEQFF.